These T cell receptor beta chains were read from a single sample in a study of T cells in Graves' hyperthyroidism and ophthalmopathy. Using its own MiXCR run on the multiplex PCR reads, TCRdb lists one record per CDR3 protein. The table includes more than 350,000 distinct CDR3 sequences, approximately 14% detected once. The source material was blood. Receptors were obtained from a woman in her thirties with Graves' ophthalmopathy. The CDR3 runs from the conserved cysteine through the conserved F or W. A D gene is named only where the DNA matches it firmly. Size values are once, few and many counts, or a class for expanded clones, and some rows have none.

d_gene: -; abundance: few; v_gene: TRBV20-1; j_gene: TRBJ2-7; CDR3aa: CSAVRRGLNYEQYF; CDR3nt: TGCAGTGCTGTCCGCAGGGGCCTCAACTACGAGCAGTACTTC
d_gene: -; abundance: -; v_gene: TRBV10-3; j_gene: TRBJ1-4; CDR3aa: CAISESVGPTSANEKLFF; CDR3nt: TGTGCCATCAGTGAGTCAGTGGGACCTACATCGGCGAATGAAAAACTGTTTTTT
d_gene: TRBD1; abundance: many; v_gene: TRBV7-9; j_gene: TRBJ1-1; CDR3aa: CASSLFGMTGGRGAFF; CDR3nt: TGTGCCAGCAGCTTATTTGGGATGACAGGGGGCCGGGGAGCTTTCTTT
d_gene: -; abundance: -; v_gene: TRBV7-2; j_gene: TRBJ2-7; CDR3aa: CASSLPPGGTELTSYEQYF; CDR3nt: TGTGCTAGCAGCTTACCCCCTGGTGGCACAGAGCTCACTTCCTACGAGCAGTACTTC
d_gene: TRBD1; abundance: many; v_gene: TRBV24-1; j_gene: TRBJ2-1; CDR3aa: CATSDRDRDSYNEQFF; CDR3nt: TGTGCCACCAGTGACAGGGACAGGGACTCCTACAATGAGCAGTTCTTC
d_gene: -; abundance: once; v_gene: TRBV20-1; j_gene: TRBJ2-3; CDR3aa: CSATMRDRLATDTQYF; CDR3nt: TGCAGTGCCACCATGCGGGACAGACTAGCAACAGATACGCAGTATTTT
d_gene: -; abundance: many; v_gene: TRBV5-6; j_gene: TRBJ2-7; CDR3aa: CASSLVGLMDYEQYF; CDR3nt: TGTGCCAGCAGCTTGGTGGGGTTGATGGATTACGAGCAGTACTTC
d_gene: -; abundance: -; v_gene: TRBV2; j_gene: TRBJ1-2; CDR3aa: CASSDSGTNYGYTF; CDR3nt: TGTGCCAGCAGTGATTCAGGGACAAACTATGGCTACACCTTC
d_gene: TRBD1; abundance: many; v_gene: TRBV18; j_gene: TRBJ2-7; CDR3aa: CASSRGTGVSYEQYF; CDR3nt: TGTGCCAGCTCACGAGGGACAGGGGTCTCCTACGAGCAGTACTTC
d_gene: TRBD1; abundance: many; v_gene: TRBV5-1; j_gene: TRBJ1-2; CDR3aa: CASSRGQDYGYTF; CDR3nt: TGCGCCAGCAGCAGGGGACAGGACTATGGCTACACCTTC
d_gene: -; abundance: many; v_gene: TRBV18; j_gene: TRBJ1-5; CDR3aa: CASSPLDSNQPQHF; CDR3nt: TGTGCCAGCTCACCACTCGATAGCAATCAGCCCCAGCATTTT
d_gene: -; abundance: -; v_gene: TRBV19; j_gene: TRBJ2-7; CDR3aa: CASSIQDTYEQYF; CDR3nt: TGTGCCAGTAGTATCCAGGACACTTACGAGCAGTACTTC
d_gene: -; abundance: many; v_gene: TRBV12-3/TRBV12-4; j_gene: TRBJ2-1; CDR3aa: CASSFLGNEQFF; CDR3nt: TGTGCCAGCAGTTTCCTGGGCAATGAGCAGTTCTTC
d_gene: TRBD1; abundance: many; v_gene: TRBV6-1; j_gene: TRBJ1-4; CDR3aa: CASSVGTANEKLFF; CDR3nt: TGTGCCAGCAGTGTTGGGACAGCGAATGAAAAACTGTTTTTT
d_gene: -; abundance: many; v_gene: TRBV15; j_gene: TRBJ1-2; CDR3aa: CATSRHLNYGYTF; CDR3nt: TGTGCCACCAGCAGACACCTAAACTATGGCTACACCTTC
d_gene: -; abundance: many; v_gene: TRBV20-1; j_gene: TRBJ1-2; CDR3aa: CSARDALNYGYTF; CDR3nt: TGCAGTGCTAGAGATGCCCTGAACTATGGCTACACCTTC
d_gene: TRBD1; abundance: -; v_gene: TRBV20-1; j_gene: TRBJ1-5; CDR3aa: CSVQYMTGDSNQPQHF; CDR3nt: TGCAGTGTTCAATATATGACAGGGGATAGCAATCAGCCCCAGCATTTT
d_gene: TRBD2; abundance: -; v_gene: TRBV6-5; j_gene: TRBJ2-3; CDR3aa: CASSSALAGGQDTQYF; CDR3nt: TGTGCCAGCAGTTCGGCTCTAGCGGGGGGGCAAGATACGCAGTATTTT
d_gene: -; abundance: many; v_gene: TRBV30; j_gene: TRBJ2-2; CDR3aa: CAHGGTGELFF; CDR3nt: TGTGCCCACGGGGGCACCGGGGAGCTGTTTTTT
d_gene: -; abundance: -; v_gene: TRBV19; j_gene: TRBJ2-1; CDR3aa: CASTQTRARGGNEQFF; CDR3nt: TGTGCCAGTACCCAAACCCGAGCAAGGGGAGGCAATGAGCAGTTCTTC
d_gene: -; abundance: many; v_gene: TRBV6-1; j_gene: TRBJ2-5; CDR3aa: CASSEEGGLRGTQYF; CDR3nt: TGTGCCAGCAGTGAAGAGGGGGGACTGCGGGGGACCCAGTACTTC
d_gene: -; abundance: -; v_gene: TRBV7-2; j_gene: TRBJ2-1; CDR3aa: CASSVGGQSYNEQFF; CDR3nt: TGTGCCAGCAGCGTAGGGGGTCAATCCTACAATGAGCAGTTCTTC
d_gene: -; abundance: few; v_gene: TRBV9; j_gene: TRBJ2-1; CDR3aa: CASSVSGDSYNEQFF; CDR3nt: TGTGCCAGCAGCGTATCGGGGGACTCCTACAATGAGCAGTTCTTC
d_gene: -; abundance: many; v_gene: TRBV12-3/TRBV12-4; j_gene: TRBJ1-5; CDR3aa: CASSSPGPFSGQPQHF; CDR3nt: TGTGCCAGCAGTTCGCCCGGGCCTTTTTCGGGCCAGCCCCAGCATTTT
d_gene: -; abundance: many; v_gene: TRBV9; j_gene: TRBJ2-5; CDR3aa: CASSSRGGGLQETQYF; CDR3nt: TGTGCCAGCAGCTCCCGAGGGGGGGGCCTCCAAGAGACCCAGTACTTC
d_gene: -; abundance: -; v_gene: TRBV5-1; j_gene: TRBJ2-2; CDR3aa: CASSFQGDTGELFF; CDR3nt: TGCGCCAGCAGCTTCCAGGGCGACACCGGGGAGCTGTTTTTT
d_gene: -; abundance: -; v_gene: TRBV19; j_gene: TRBJ2-5; CDR3aa: CASSLVPQETQYF; CDR3nt: TGTGCCAGTTCACTTGTCCCTCAAGAGACCCAGTACTTC
d_gene: -; abundance: many; v_gene: TRBV12-3/TRBV12-4; j_gene: TRBJ2-3; CDR3aa: CASSSPALADTQYF; CDR3nt: TGTGCCAGCAGTTCCCCCGCACTAGCAGATACGCAGTATTTT
d_gene: TRBD1; abundance: many; v_gene: TRBV12-3/TRBV12-4; j_gene: TRBJ1-1; CDR3aa: CASRRTGENTEAFF; CDR3nt: TGTGCCAGCAGAAGGACAGGGGAGAACACTGAAGCTTTCTTT
d_gene: -; abundance: many; v_gene: TRBV28; j_gene: TRBJ1-5; CDR3aa: CASSLRRDTISNQPQHF; CDR3nt: TGTGCCAGCAGCCTCCGAAGGGACACCATTAGCAATCAGCCCCAGCATTTT
d_gene: TRBD1; abundance: -; v_gene: TRBV4-1; j_gene: TRBJ2-1; CDR3aa: CASSQVGRGLNEQFF; CDR3nt: TGCGCCAGCAGCCAAGTCGGCAGGGGGCTGAATGAGCAGTTCTTC
d_gene: -; abundance: -; v_gene: TRBV3-1; j_gene: TRBJ2-6; CDR3aa: CASSFHRVFLAGANVLTF; CDR3nt: TGTGCCAGCAGCTTTCACCGGGTGTTTCTGGCTGGGGCCAACGTCCTGACTTTC
d_gene: -; abundance: many; v_gene: TRBV18; j_gene: TRBJ1-3; CDR3aa: CASSPLNISPFGNTIYF; CDR3nt: TGTGCCAGCTCACCACTTAATATCTCGCCCTTCGGAAACACCATATATTTT
d_gene: -; abundance: -; v_gene: TRBV5-1; j_gene: TRBJ2-2; CDR3aa: CASSVSRSGELFF; CDR3nt: TGCGCCAGCAGCGTCTCTAGAAGCGGGGAGCTGTTTTTT
d_gene: -; abundance: many; v_gene: TRBV7-2; j_gene: TRBJ1-1; CDR3aa: CASSLRRTEEAFF; CDR3nt: TGTGCCAGCAGCCTAAGGCGGACAGAGGAAGCTTTCTTT
d_gene: TRBD2; abundance: many; v_gene: TRBV7-2; j_gene: TRBJ2-3; CDR3aa: CASASSGEDTQYF; CDR3nt: TGTGCCAGCGCCTCTAGCGGGGAAGATACGCAGTATTTT
d_gene: -; abundance: many; v_gene: TRBV11-2; j_gene: TRBJ2-7; CDR3aa: CASSFGAARGNEQYF; CDR3nt: TGTGCCAGCAGCTTTGGGGCCGCCCGAGGGAACGAGCAGTACTTC
d_gene: -; abundance: many; v_gene: TRBV5-1; j_gene: TRBJ1-1; CDR3aa: CASSLVGQGLVNTEAFF; CDR3nt: TGCGCCAGCAGCTTGGTGGGTCAGGGCTTGGTGAACACTGAAGCTTTCTTT
d_gene: TRBD2; abundance: many; v_gene: TRBV10-3; j_gene: TRBJ2-3; CDR3aa: CAISDSGGTDTQYF; CDR3nt: TGTGCCATCAGTGACAGCGGGGGCACAGATACGCAGTATTTT
d_gene: -; abundance: many; v_gene: TRBV12-3/TRBV12-4; j_gene: TRBJ2-3; CDR3aa: CASRLIIDTQYF; CDR3nt: TGTGCCAGCAGGTTAATCATTGATACGCAGTATTTT
d_gene: -; abundance: many; v_gene: TRBV6-1; j_gene: TRBJ2-5; CDR3aa: CASSEGGGETQYF; CDR3nt: TGTGCCAGCAGTGAAGGGGGAGGAGAGACCCAGTACTTC
d_gene: -; abundance: many; v_gene: TRBV28; j_gene: TRBJ1-5; CDR3aa: CASKDQPQHF; CDR3nt: TGTGCCAGCAAGGATCAGCCCCAGCATTTT
d_gene: TRBD1; abundance: many; v_gene: TRBV7-9; j_gene: TRBJ1-2; CDR3aa: CASSSDRASNYGYTF; CDR3nt: TGTGCCAGCAGCTCTGACAGGGCTTCTAACTATGGCTACACCTTC
d_gene: -; abundance: many; v_gene: TRBV28; j_gene: TRBJ1-6; CDR3aa: CASSSLSGGFADNSPLHF; CDR3nt: TGTGCCAGCAGTTCTCTTTCGGGGGGGTTCGCTGATAATTCACCCCTCCACTTT